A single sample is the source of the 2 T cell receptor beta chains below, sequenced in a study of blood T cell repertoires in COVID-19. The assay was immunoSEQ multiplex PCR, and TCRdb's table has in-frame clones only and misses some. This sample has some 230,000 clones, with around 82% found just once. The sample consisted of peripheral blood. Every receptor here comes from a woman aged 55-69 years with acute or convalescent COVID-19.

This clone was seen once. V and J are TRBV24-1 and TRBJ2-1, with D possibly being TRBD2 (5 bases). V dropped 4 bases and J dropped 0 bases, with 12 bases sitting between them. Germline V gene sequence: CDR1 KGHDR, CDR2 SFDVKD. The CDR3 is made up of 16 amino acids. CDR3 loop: CATSEGGRSSYNEQFF. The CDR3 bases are TGTGCCACCAGTGAAGGAGGTCGGAGCTCCTACAATGAGCAGTTCTTC.

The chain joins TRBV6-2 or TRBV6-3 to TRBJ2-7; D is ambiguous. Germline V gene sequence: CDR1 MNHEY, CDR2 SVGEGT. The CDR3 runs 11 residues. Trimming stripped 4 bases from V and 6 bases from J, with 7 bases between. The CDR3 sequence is CASSSLREQYF. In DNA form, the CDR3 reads TGTGCCAGCAGTTCTCTCCGCGAGCAGTACTTC.